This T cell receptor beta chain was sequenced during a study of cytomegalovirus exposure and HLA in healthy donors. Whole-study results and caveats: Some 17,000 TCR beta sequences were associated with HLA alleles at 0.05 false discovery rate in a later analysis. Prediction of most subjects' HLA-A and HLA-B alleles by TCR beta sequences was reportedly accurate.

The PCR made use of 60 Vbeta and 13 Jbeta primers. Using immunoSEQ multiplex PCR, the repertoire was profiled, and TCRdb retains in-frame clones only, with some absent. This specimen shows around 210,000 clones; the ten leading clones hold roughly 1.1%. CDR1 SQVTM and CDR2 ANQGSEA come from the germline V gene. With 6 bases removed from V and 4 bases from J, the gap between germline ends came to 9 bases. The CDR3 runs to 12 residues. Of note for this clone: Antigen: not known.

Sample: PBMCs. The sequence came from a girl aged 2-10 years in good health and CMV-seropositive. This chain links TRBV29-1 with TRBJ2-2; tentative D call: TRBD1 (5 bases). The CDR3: CSVRQFTGELFF. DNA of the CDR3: TGCAGCGTGAGACAGTTCACCGGGGAGCTGTTTTTT.